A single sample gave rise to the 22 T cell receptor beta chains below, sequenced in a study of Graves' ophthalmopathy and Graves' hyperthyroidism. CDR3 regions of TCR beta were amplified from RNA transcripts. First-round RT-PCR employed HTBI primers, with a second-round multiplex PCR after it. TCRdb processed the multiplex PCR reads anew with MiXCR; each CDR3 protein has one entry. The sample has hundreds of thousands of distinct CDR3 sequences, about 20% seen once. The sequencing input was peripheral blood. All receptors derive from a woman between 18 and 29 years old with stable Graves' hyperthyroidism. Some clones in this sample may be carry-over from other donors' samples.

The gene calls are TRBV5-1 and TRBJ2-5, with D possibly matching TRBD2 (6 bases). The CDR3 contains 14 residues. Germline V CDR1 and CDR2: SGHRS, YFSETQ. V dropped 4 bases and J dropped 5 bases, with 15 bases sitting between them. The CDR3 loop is CASSTGGVRETQYF. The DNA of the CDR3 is TGCGCCAGCAGCACCGGCGGGGTCAGGGAGACCCAGTACTTC.

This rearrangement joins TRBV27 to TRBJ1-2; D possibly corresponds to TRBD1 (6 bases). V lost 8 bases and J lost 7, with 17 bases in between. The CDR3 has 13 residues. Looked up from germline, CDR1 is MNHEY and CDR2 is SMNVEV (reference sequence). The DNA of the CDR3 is TGTGCCAGCGCAACGACAGGCCCTGGTGGCTACACCTTC. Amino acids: CASATTGPGGYTF.

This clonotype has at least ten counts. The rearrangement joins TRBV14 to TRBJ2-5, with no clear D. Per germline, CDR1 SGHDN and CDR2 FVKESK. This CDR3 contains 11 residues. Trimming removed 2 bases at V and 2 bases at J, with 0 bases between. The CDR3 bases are TGTGCCAGCAGCCAACAAGAGACCCAGTACTTC. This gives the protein CASSQQETQYF.

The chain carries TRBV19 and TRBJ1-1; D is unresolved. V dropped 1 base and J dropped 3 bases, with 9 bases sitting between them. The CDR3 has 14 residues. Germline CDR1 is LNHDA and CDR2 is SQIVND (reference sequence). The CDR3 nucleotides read TGTGCCAGTAGTATAGGACAAAAAGACACTGAAGCTTTCTTT. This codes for CASSIGQKDTEAFF. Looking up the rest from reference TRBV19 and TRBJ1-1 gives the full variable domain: DGGITQSPKYLFRKEGQNVTLSCEQNLNHDAMYWYRQDPGQGLRLIYYSQIVNDFQKGDIAEGYSVSREKKESFPLTVTSAQKNPTAFYLCASSIGQKDTEAFFGQGTRLTVV.

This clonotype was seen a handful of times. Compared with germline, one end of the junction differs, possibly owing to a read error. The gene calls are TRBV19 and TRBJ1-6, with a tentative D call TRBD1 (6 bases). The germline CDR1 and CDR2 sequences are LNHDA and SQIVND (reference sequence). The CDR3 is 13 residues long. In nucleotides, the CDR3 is TGTGCCACCGGGACATCCTATTATTCACCCCTCCACTTT. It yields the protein CATGTSYYSPLHF.

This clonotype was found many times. Written as DNA, the CDR3 is TGTGCCAGCAGCTTGGCCGGGGGGATCTACGAGCAGTACTTC. Translated, it gives CASSLAGGIYEQYF. The chain is built from TRBV5-5 and TRBJ2-7, with TRBD2 matching over 7 bases. Germline V lookup: CDR1 SGHKS, CDR2 YYEKEE (reference sequence). V lost 0 bases to trimming and J lost 3 bases; unmatched junction nucleotides: 3. The CDR3 consists of 14 residues.

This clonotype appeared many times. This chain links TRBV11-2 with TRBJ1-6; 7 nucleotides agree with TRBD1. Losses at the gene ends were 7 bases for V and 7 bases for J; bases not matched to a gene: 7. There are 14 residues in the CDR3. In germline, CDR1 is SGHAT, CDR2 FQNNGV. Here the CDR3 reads CASNTGTANSPLHF. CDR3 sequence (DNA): TGTGCCAGCAACACCGGGACAGCAAATTCACCCCTCCACTTT.

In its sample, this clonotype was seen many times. The CDR3 sequence: CASSYTTSGRVSTDTQYF. For the CDR3, the DNA is TGTGCCAGCAGTTACACGACTAGCGGGAGAGTGAGCACAGATACGCAGTATTTT. The V call is TRBV6-2 or TRBV6-3, the J call TRBJ2-3, with 12 positions matching TRBD2. With 2 bases clipped from V and 0 bases from J, the junction kept 6 bases outside the gene matches. Per germline, CDR1 MNHEY and CDR2 SVGEGT. This CDR3 is 18 amino acids long.

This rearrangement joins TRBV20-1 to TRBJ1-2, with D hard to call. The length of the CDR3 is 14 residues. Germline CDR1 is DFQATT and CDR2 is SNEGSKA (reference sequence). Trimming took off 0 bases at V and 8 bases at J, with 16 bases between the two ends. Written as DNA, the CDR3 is TGCAGTGCTAGAGAGCTTGGAGGGCCGCGAGGCTACACCTTC. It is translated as CSARELGGPRGYTF.

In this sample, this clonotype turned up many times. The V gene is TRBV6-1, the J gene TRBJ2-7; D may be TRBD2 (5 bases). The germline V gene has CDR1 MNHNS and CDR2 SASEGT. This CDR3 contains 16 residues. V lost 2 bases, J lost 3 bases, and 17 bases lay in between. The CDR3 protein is CASSELGGPSGYEQYF. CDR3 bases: TGTGCCAGCAGTGAATTGGGCGGACCGAGCGGCTACGAGCAGTACTTC.

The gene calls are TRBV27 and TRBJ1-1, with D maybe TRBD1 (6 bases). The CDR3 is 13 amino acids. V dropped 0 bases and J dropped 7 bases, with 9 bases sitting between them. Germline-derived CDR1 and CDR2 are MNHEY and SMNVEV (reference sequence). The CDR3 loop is CASSLSGAGEAFF. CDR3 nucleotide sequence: TGTGCCAGCAGTTTATCGGGGGCGGGTGAAGCTTTCTTT.

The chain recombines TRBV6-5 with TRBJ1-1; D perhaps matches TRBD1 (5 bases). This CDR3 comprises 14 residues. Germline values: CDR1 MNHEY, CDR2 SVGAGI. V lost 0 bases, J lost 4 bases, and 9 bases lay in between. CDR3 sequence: CASSYSAGPTEAFF. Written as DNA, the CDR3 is TGTGCCAGCAGTTACTCGGCAGGGCCCACTGAAGCTTTCTTT.

CDR3 bases: TGTGCCAGCAGCCAAGAACTCTCCGGGGGACCCCGAAACACCATATATTTT. This encodes CASSQELSGGPRNTIYF. This rearrangement joins TRBV3-1 to TRBJ1-3; possibly TRBD1 for D (5 bases). V was trimmed by 0 bases and J by 5 bases, leaving 17 bases between them. Germline V gives CDR1 LGHDT, CDR2 YNNKEL (reference sequence). The CDR3 has 17 amino acids.

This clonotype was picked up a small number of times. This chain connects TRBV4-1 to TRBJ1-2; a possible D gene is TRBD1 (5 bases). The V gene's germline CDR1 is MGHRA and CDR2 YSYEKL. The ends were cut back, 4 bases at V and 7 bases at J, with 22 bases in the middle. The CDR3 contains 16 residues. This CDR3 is CASSPRTGPGRGGYTF. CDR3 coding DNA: TGCGCCAGCAGCCCCAGGACGGGGCCCGGAAGGGGTGGCTACACCTTC.

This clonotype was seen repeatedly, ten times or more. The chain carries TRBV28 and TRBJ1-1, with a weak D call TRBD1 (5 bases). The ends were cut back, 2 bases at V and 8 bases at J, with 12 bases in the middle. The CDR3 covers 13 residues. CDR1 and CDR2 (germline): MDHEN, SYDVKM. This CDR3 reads CASSLAQGVEAFF. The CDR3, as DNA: TGTGCCAGCAGTTTAGCGCAGGGCGTGGAAGCTTTCTTT. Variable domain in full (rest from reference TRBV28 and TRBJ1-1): DVKVTQSSRYLVKRTGEKVFLECVQDMDHENMFWYRQDPGLGLRLIYFSYDVKMKEKGDIPEGYSVSREKKERFSLILESASTNQTSMYLCASSLAQGVEAFFGQGTRLTVV.

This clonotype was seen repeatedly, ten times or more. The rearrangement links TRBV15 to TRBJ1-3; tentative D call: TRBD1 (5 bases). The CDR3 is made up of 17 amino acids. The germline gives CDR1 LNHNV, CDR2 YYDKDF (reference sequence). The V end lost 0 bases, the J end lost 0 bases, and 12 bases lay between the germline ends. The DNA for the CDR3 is TGTGCCACCAGCAGAGATCCCCAGGGCCTCTCTGGAAACACCATATATTTT. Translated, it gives CATSRDPQGLSGNTIYF.

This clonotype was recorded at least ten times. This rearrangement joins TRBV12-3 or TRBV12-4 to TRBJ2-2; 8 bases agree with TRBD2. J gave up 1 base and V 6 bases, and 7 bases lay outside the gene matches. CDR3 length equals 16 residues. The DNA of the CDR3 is TGTGCCAGCAGGGGTAGCGGGACTATGAACACCGGGGAGCTGTTTTTT. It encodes CASRGSGTMNTGELFF.

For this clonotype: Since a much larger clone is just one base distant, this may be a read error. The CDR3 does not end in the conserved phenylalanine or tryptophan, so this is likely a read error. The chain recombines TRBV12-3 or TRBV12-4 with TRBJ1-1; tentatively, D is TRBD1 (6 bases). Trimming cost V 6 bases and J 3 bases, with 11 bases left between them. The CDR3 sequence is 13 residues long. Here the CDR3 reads CASRRRGDTEAFL. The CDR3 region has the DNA TGTGCCAGCAGGCGGAGGGGGGACACTGAAGCTTTCTTG.

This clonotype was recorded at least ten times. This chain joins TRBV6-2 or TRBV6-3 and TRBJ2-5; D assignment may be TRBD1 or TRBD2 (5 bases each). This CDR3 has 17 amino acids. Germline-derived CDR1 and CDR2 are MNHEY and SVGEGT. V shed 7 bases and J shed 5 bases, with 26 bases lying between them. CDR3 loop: CASTQEGRWLVGETQYF. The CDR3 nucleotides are TGTGCCAGCACTCAAGAGGGGCGTTGGCTGGTTGGGGAGACCCAGTACTTC.

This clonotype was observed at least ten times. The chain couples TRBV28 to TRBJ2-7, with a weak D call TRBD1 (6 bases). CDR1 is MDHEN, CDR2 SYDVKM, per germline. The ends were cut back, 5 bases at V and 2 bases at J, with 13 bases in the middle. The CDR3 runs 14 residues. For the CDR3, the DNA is TGTGCCAGCAGTACCTCAGGGGAGACCTACGAGCAGTACTTC. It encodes CASSTSGETYEQYF.

CDR3 in amino acids: CASSYGQSLSGNTIYF. CDR3 nucleotide sequence: TGTGCCAGCAGCTACGGACAGTCTCTTTCTGGAAACACCATATATTTT. The rearrangement links TRBV3-1 to TRBJ1-3, with D perhaps matching TRBD1 (6 bases). CDR1 is LGHDT, CDR2 YNNKEL, per germline (reference sequence). This CDR3 is built from 16 residues. Trimming removed 5 bases at V and 1 base at J, with 15 bases between.

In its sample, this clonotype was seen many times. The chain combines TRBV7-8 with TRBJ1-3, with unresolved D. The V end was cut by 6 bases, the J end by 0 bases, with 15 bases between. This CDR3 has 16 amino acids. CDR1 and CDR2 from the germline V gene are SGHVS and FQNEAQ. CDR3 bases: TGTGCCAGCAGACTTAAGGCAGACATCTCTGGAAACACCATATATTTT. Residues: CASRLKADISGNTIYF.